Below, 11 T cell receptor beta chains from the same sample are listed, as sequenced in a study of response to subunit inactivated influenza vaccine. In TCRdb, the RT-PCR reads were re-called with MiXCR into one record per CDR3 protein. The sample consists of 400,000 to 650,000 distinct CDR3 sequences, under 8.5% of them appearing once. The sequencing used PBMCs from blood, collected around 25 months after vaccination. These receptors were collected from a man aged 50 to 75 who received an inactivated influenza vaccine.

This clonotype was picked up a small number of times. The chain combines TRBV14 with TRBJ2-3; TRBD2 matches 9 bases. Germline trimming cut 3 bases from V and 6 bases from J; bases unmatched to any gene: 13. Germline CDR1 reads SGHDN; CDR2 reads FVKESK. The CDR3 has 17 residues. The CDR3 loop is CASSQRGGPLRPDTQYF. The CDR3 DNA reads as TGTGCCAGCAGCCAGCGGGGGGGACCATTAAGACCGGATACGCAGTATTTT.

Worth noting for this clonotype: A read error may be the cause here, since a much bigger clone is one base away. This chain joins TRBV5-1 and TRBJ2-3; 10 bases are a match to TRBD2. The CDR3 has 15 amino acids. CDR1 SGHRS and CDR2 YFSETQ come from the germline V gene. CDR3: CASSFSGLATETQYF. The CDR3 DNA is TGCGCCAGCAGCTTTTCGGGACTAGCGACAGAGACGCAGTATTTT.

This clonotype was observed a few times. The J gene is TRBJ2-7, the V gene TRBV20-1, with D possibly matching TRBD1 (6 bases). Germline V gene lookup returns CDR1 DFQATT and CDR2 SNEGSKA (reference sequence). V was trimmed by 1 base and J by 3 bases, leaving 19 bases between them. The CDR3 runs 16 residues. CDR3 residues: CSARGQQGNTVYEQYF. CDR3 coding DNA: TGCAGTGCTAGAGGACAACAGGGAAACACCGTCTACGAGCAGTACTTC.

V and J are TRBV12-3 or TRBV12-4 and TRBJ2-7; D may be TRBD2 (6 bases). The CDR3 extends over 16 amino acids. V gave up 6 bases and J gave up 0 bases, with 18 bases separating them. The CDR3: CASSTNRDFSSYEQYF. The CDR3 nucleotides are TGTGCCAGCAGCACCAACCGGGACTTCAGCTCCTACGAGCAGTACTTC.

The sample holds many counts of this clonotype. The chain joins TRBV24-1 to TRBJ2-1; 7 bases align to TRBD2. The CDR3 extends over 18 amino acids. The V gene end was trimmed by 4 bases and the J gene end by 6 bases; junction bases not matched to a gene: 17. Germline CDR1 KGHDR, CDR2 SFDVKD. This chain's CDR3 is CATSDPLPSSGPTNEQFF. The DNA of the CDR3 is TGTGCCACCAGTGACCCACTCCCGTCTAGCGGTCCAACCAATGAGCAGTTCTTC.

The genes are TRBV7-9 and TRBJ1-1; D ambiguous. Germline CDR1 SEHNR, CDR2 FQNEAQ (reference sequence). V dropped 3 bases and J dropped 1 base, with 12 bases sitting between them. This CDR3 has 15 residues. The CDR3 loop reads CASSLRREQNTEAFF. CDR3 coding DNA: TGTGCCAGCAGCTTGCGAAGAGAGCAGAACACTGAAGCTTTCTTT. The variable domain in full, with the rest retrieved from reference TRBV7-9 and TRBJ1-1, is DTGVSQNPRHKITKRGQNVTFRCDPISEHNRLYWYRQTLGQGPEFLTYFQNEAQLEKSRLLSDRFSAERPKGSFSTLEIQRTEQGDSAMYLCASSLRREQNTEAFFGQGTRLTVV.

The chain is built from TRBV7-2 and TRBJ2-7; D ambiguous. This CDR3 comprises 17 residues. The V and J ends lost 2 bases and 5 bases respectively, with 22 bases between them. Germline CDR1 is SGHTA and CDR2 is FQGNSA. The chain's CDR3 is CASSLTTGLHTWNEQYF. The CDR3 DNA is TGTGCCAGCAGCTTAACTACCGGCCTTCATACTTGGAACGAGCAGTACTTC.

This clonotype was seen repeatedly, ten times or more. The V call is TRBV7-2, the J call TRBJ2-3; D unresolved. V gave up 6 bases and J gave up 0 bases, with 13 bases separating them. The CDR3 covers 15 residues. Germline CDR1 and CDR2: SGHTA and FQGNSA. CDR3 coding DNA: TGTGCCAGCAGTCCGTATGGCACTAGCACAGATACGCAGTATTTT. Amino acids: CASSPYGTSTDTQYF.

The rearrangement joins TRBV4-3 to TRBJ2-3, with 8 nucleotides matching TRBD2. Losses at the gene ends were 0 bases for V and 3 bases for J; bases not matched to a gene: 5. This CDR3 contains 16 residues. The germline V gene encodes CDR1 LGHNA and CDR2 YSLEER. The CDR3 here is CASSQDGSSGTDTQYF. The DNA for the CDR3 is TGCGCCAGCAGCCAAGATGGGTCTAGCGGGACAGATACGCAGTATTTT.

This clonotype occurred many times. The chain joins TRBV3-1 to TRBJ2-7, with 8 bases that match TRBD1. The V and J ends lost 8 bases and 0 bases, in that order; junction bases with no gene match: 3. The length of the CDR3 is 13 residues. Germline CDR1 LGHDT, CDR2 YNNKEL (reference sequence). The CDR3 protein is CASGTGSSYEQYF. DNA of the CDR3: TGTGCCAGCGGGACAGGCAGCTCCTACGAGCAGTACTTC.

The chain has TRBV5-1 and TRBJ2-3; TRBD2 aligns across 10 bases. Germline V gene sequence: CDR1 SGHRS, CDR2 YFSETQ. V was clipped by 0 bases and J by 3 bases; unmatched bases: 7. This CDR3 has 17 residues. CDR3 sequence (DNA): TGCGCCAGCAGCTTGGCTCTAGCGGGAGTACGGACAGATACGCAGTATTTT. This sequence encodes CASSLALAGVRTDTQYF.